The 27 T cell receptor beta chains below all came from one sample that was sequenced in a study of radiation and T cells in renal cell carcinoma. Assay: immunoSEQ multiplex PCR; the TCRdb copy retains only in-frame clones and omits some. The repertoire has approximately 150,000 clones, 86% of them found once; the top ten carry over 15%. As for time point: blood 4 weeks post-SBRT, at nephrectomy. Indicated treatment: 15 Gy SBRT to primary tumor, nephrectomy 4 weeks later. Sequencing was performed on blood, taken from a patient whose treatment included radiotherapy and nephrectomy. These TCRs come from a woman aged 50 to 60 with renal cell carcinoma.

J is TRBJ2-6 and V is TRBV5-1; D might be TRBD1 (6 bases). Germline loops: CDR1 SGHRS, CDR2 YFSETQ. V shed 3 bases and J shed 0 bases, with 7 bases lying between them. CDR3 length: 15 residues. The CDR3, as DNA: TGCGCCAGCAGCTCACAGGGCTCTGGGGCCAACGTCCTGACTTTC. It yields the protein CASSSQGSGANVLTF.

J is TRBJ1-5 and V is TRBV19; TRBD1 agrees at 7 bases. This CDR3 comprises 13 residues. The trim removed 7 bases at V and 5 bases at J, leaving 5 bases unmatched. The V gene's germline CDR1 is LNHDA and CDR2 SQIVND (reference sequence). The CDR3 here is CASNDREYQPQHF. Written as DNA, the CDR3 is TGTGCCAGTAACGACAGGGAATATCAGCCCCAGCATTTT.

The CDR3 sequence: CASILQRGRSYNEQFF. The CDR3 nucleotides read TGTGCCAGCATCTTACAAAGGGGCCGCTCCTACAATGAGCAGTTCTTC. V is TRBV6-6 and J is TRBJ2-1; TRBD1 might be the D (5 bases). Germline CDR1 MNHNY, CDR2 SVGAGI (reference sequence). V was clipped by 7 bases and J by 0 bases, with 16 bases between them. The CDR3 covers 16 residues.

This rearrangement joins TRBV9 to TRBJ2-7; the match to TRBD1 covers 7 bases. From germline, CDR1 is SGDLS and CDR2 YYNGEE. The ends lost 4 bases at V and 6 bases at J; junction bases unmatched: 16. CDR3 length: 16 residues. CDR3 sequence: CASSLGTDPSGGEQYF. The CDR3 nucleotides read TGTGCCAGCAGCCTAGGGACAGATCCTTCAGGGGGCGAGCAGTACTTC.

CDR3 region: CASSRMGAGDTQYF. CDR3 nucleotide sequence: TGTGCCAGCAGCCGAATGGGGGCAGGAGATACGCAGTATTTT. The J gene is TRBJ2-3, the V gene TRBV4-2, with D perhaps matching TRBD1 (6 bases). Germline CDR1 LGHNA, CDR2 YNFKEQ. The CDR3 spans 14 residues. Trimming took off 4 bases at V and 5 bases at J, with 13 bases between the two ends.

This chain links TRBV21-1 with TRBJ1-1; TRBD1, the table's D call, lacks a check against the DNA. TRBV21-1 is designated a pseudogene. This CDR3 spans 15 amino acids. The CDR3 here is CASSKGQLNNTEAFF. In DNA form, the CDR3 reads TGTGCCAGCAGCAAGGGACAGCTCAATAACACTGAAGCTTTCTTT.

This clone has only one observation. The chain carries TRBV10-3 and TRBJ1-1, with D possibly matching TRBD1 (5 bases). V gave up 4 bases and J gave up 1 base, with 13 bases separating them. The CDR3 is 15 residues long. Germline CDR1 is ENHRY and CDR2 is SYGVKD. The CDR3 nucleotides read TGTGCCATCAGTGCGAGGGGCATGGGGAACACTGAAGCTTTCTTT. This sequence encodes CAISARGMGNTEAFF.

The genes are TRBV5-5 and TRBJ2-2; D is unresolved. This CDR3 comprises 15 residues. Germline-derived CDR1 and CDR2 are SGHKS and YYEKEE (reference sequence). The ends were cut back, 3 bases at V and 4 bases at J, with 13 bases in the middle. CDR3 amino acids: CASSWAHRLTGELFF. The CDR3 DNA reads TGTGCCAGCAGCTGGGCCCATCGCCTCACCGGGGAGCTGTTTTTT.

This sequence joins TRBV4-3 and TRBJ2-3; 7 bases are shared with TRBD2. The germline gives CDR1 LGHNA, CDR2 YSLEER. The CDR3 consists of 15 residues. The V and J ends lost 0 bases and 5 bases, in that order; junction bases with no gene match: 5. CDR3 in DNA: TGCGCCAGCAGCCAAGATGTGGGAGGGGTAGATACGCAGTATTTT. Protein: CASSQDVGGVDTQYF.

This chain uses TRBV19 with TRBJ1-5; no definite D call. From germline, CDR1 is LNHDA and CDR2 SQIVND (reference sequence). V gave up 4 bases and J gave up 4 bases, with 11 bases separating them. The CDR3 consists of 14 residues. CDR3 sequence reads: CASSTGRSNQPQHF. CDR3 nucleotides: TGTGCCAGTAGTACCGGACGGTCGAATCAGCCCCAGCATTTT.

CDR3 sequence reads: CAWTIGGTEAFF. For the CDR3, the DNA is TGTGCCTGGACCATCGGGGGGACTGAAGCTTTCTTT. V gene TRBV30 combines with J gene TRBJ1-1, with D perhaps TRBD1 (5 bases). Trimming left V 4 bases short and J 5 bases short, with 11 bases between. The CDR3 spans 12 residues. Per germline, CDR1 GTSNPN and CDR2 SVGIG (reference sequence).

This rearrangement joins TRBV29-1 to TRBJ1-2, with a possible D match to TRBD1 (5 bases). CDR1 SQVTM and CDR2 ANQGSEA come from the germline V gene. This CDR3 region has 13 residues. V was clipped by 4 bases and J by 0 bases, with 9 bases between them. DNA of the CDR3: TGCAGCGTTGGGGGCCAAGCTAACTATGGCTACACCTTC. It yields the protein CSVGGQANYGYTF.

V gene TRBV5-4 combines with J gene TRBJ1-1; 8 bases agree with TRBD1. V was clipped by 4 bases and J by 7 bases; unmatched bases: 21. The CDR3 totals 18 residues. Germline values: CDR1 SGHNT, CDR2 YYREEE (reference sequence). This CDR3 reads CASSPKVRQGAYAGEAFF. The CDR3 bases are TGTGCCAGCAGCCCTAAGGTTAGGCAGGGGGCCTATGCGGGTGAAGCTTTCTTT.

The V and J genes are TRBV5-4 and TRBJ2-7; D may correspond to TRBD1 or TRBD2 (5 bases each). Trimming stripped 3 bases from V and 2 bases from J, with 12 bases between. The CDR3 totals 14 residues. Germline-derived CDR1 and CDR2 are SGHNT and YYREEE (reference sequence). CDR3 in amino acids: CASSSGTFTYEQYF. CDR3 DNA sequence: TGTGCCAGCAGCTCGGGGACGTTTACCTACGAGCAGTACTTC.

The chain has TRBV6-6 and TRBJ1-5, with 7 nucleotides matching TRBD1. Germline values: CDR1 MNHNY, CDR2 SVGAGI (reference sequence). V lost 6 bases and J lost 5; bases outside the gene matches: 10. The CDR3 runs 15 residues. CDR3 amino acids: CASSQTGTVYQPQHF. The CDR3 DNA sequence: TGTGCCAGCAGCCAGACCGGGACAGTTTATCAGCCCCAGCATTTT.

The rearrangement links TRBV4-3 to TRBJ1-2, with unresolved D. The CDR3 consists of 16 residues. Trimming removed 0 bases at V and 3 bases at J, with 14 bases between. In germline, CDR1 is LGHNA, CDR2 YSLEER. In DNA form, the CDR3 reads TGCGCCAGCAGCCAAGATCCAGGCCTCGAAGACTATGGCTACACCTTC. Amino acid sequence: CASSQDPGLEDYGYTF.

The chain links TRBV6-1 to TRBJ1-3; D remains unclear. This CDR3 comprises 15 residues. The V end was cut by 8 bases, the J end by 5 bases, with 19 bases between. The germline V gene has CDR1 MNHNS and CDR2 SASEGT. The CDR3 spells CASPPAAGGRNTIYF. CDR3 nucleotide sequence: TGTGCCAGCCCCCCTGCCGCAGGCGGAAGAAACACCATATATTTT.

This clone was seen a few times. The chain combines TRBV6-5 with TRBJ1-5; D call uncertain. Germline values: CDR1 MNHEY, CDR2 SVGAGI. Trimming stripped 0 bases from V and 11 bases from J, with 11 bases between. CDR3 length: 13 amino acids. The CDR3 region is CASSYSLPGAQHF. CDR3 DNA: TGTGCCAGCAGTTACTCTTTACCCGGTGCCCAGCATTTT.

The genes are TRBV6-8 and TRBJ1-1, with D unclear. The germline V and J ends were trimmed by 5 bases and 1 base, with 8 bases remaining between them. Germline V gene lookup returns CDR1 MNHGY and CDR2 SAAAGT. CDR3 length: 13 residues. DNA of the CDR3: TGTGCCAGCAGTGGAGAGACGAACACTGAAGCTTTCTTT. Protein product: CASSGETNTEAFF.

The chain is built from TRBV7-6 and TRBJ1-5; D uncertain. From germline, CDR1 is SGHVS and CDR2 FNYEAQ. V was cut by 1 base and J by 0 bases, with 7 bases left in between. CDR3 length equals 15 residues. The CDR3 sequence is CASSLESYSNQPQHF. The CDR3 bases are TGTGCCAGCAGCTTAGAGAGTTATAGCAATCAGCCCCAGCATTTT.

This clone was seen a handful of times. J is TRBJ1-5 and V is TRBV4-3; no firm D call. V was shortened by 2 bases and J by 2 bases, with 4 bases between the two germline ends. Per the germline V gene, CDR1 is LGHNA and CDR2 is YSLEER. This CDR3 comprises 13 residues. CDR3 residues: CASSQQGNQPQHF. In DNA form, the CDR3 reads TGCGCCAGCAGCCAACAGGGCAATCAGCCCCAGCATTTT.

This sequence joins TRBV5-5 and TRBJ1-1; 8 nucleotides match TRBD1. V was pared by 0 bases and J by 1 base, with 2 bases of the junction left unmatched. This CDR3 is 15 amino acids long. The germline gives CDR1 SGHKS, CDR2 YYEKEE (reference sequence). The CDR3 coding sequence is TGTGCCAGCAGCTTGGGAACAGGGGGGAACACTGAAGCTTTCTTT. Amino acids: CASSLGTGGNTEAFF. Full variable domain (remainder filled in from reference TRBV5-5 and TRBJ1-1): DAGVTQSPTHLIKTRGQQVTLRCSPISGHKSVSWYQQVLGQGPQFIFQYYEKEERGRGNFPDRFSARQFPNYSSELNVNALLLGDSALYLCASSLGTGGNTEAFFGQGTRLTVV.

The chain recombines TRBV7-9 with TRBJ2-7; weak D call: TRBD2 (6 bases). Germline V gene data show CDR1 as SEHNR and CDR2 as FQNEAQ (reference sequence). The CDR3 extends over 14 amino acids. V lost 1 base, J lost 4 bases, and 11 bases lay in between. CDR3 region: CASSLGGRLYEQYF. The CDR3 region has the DNA TGTGCCAGCAGCTTAGGTGGGAGGCTGTACGAGCAGTACTTC.

This chain joins TRBV7-8 and TRBJ2-1; no reliable D call. The CDR3 runs 13 residues. Germline loops: CDR1 SGHVS, CDR2 FQNEAQ. Trimming removed 6 bases at V and 2 bases at J, with 8 bases between. The CDR3 loop reads CASRKTTYNEQFF. The CDR3 coding sequence is TGTGCCAGCAGAAAGACGACCTACAATGAGCAGTTCTTC. Full variable domain (outside the CDR3, taken from reference TRBV7-8 and TRBJ2-1): GAGVSQSPRYKVAKRGQDVALRCDPISGHVSLFWYQQALGQGPEFLTYFQNEAQLDKSGLPSDRFFAERPEGSVSTLKIQRTQQEDSAVYLCASRKTTYNEQFFGPGTRLTVL.

V gene TRBV9 combines with J gene TRBJ2-2; TRBD2 agrees at 7 bases. The CDR3 consists of 16 residues. Per germline, CDR1 SGDLS and CDR2 YYNGEE. The junction had 9 bases not matched to a gene; V was cut back by 4 bases and J by 3 bases. The DNA of the CDR3 is TGTGCCAGCAGCCCCCTCTTGGCGGGGGACACCGGGGAGCTGTTTTTT. Amino acids: CASSPLLAGDTGELFF. Based on the CDR3 plus reference TRBV9 and TRBJ2-2, the full variable domain is DSGVTQTPKHLITATGQRVTLRCSPRSGDLSVYWYQQSLDQGLQFLIQYYNGEERAKGNILERFSAQQFPDLHSELNLSSLELGDSALYFCASSPLLAGDTGELFFGEGSRLTVL.

A note on this clone: One end of the junction fails to match germline, which may point to a read error. The chain carries TRBV5-1 and TRBJ2-5, with TRBD1 matching over 7 bases. Looked up from germline, CDR1 is SGHRS and CDR2 is YFSETQ. The CDR3 has 14 amino acids. Here the CDR3 DNA reads TGCGCCAGCAGCTCGGGACAGCCCCAACAGACCCAGTACTTC. Its translation: CASSSGQPQQTQYF. The full variable domain, in which reference TRBV5-1 and TRBJ2-5 provide the parts outside the CDR3, is KAGVTQTPRYLIKTRGQQVTLSCSPISGHRSVSWYQQTPGQGLQFLFEYFSETQRNKGNFPGRFSGRQFSNSRSEMNVSTLELGDSALYLCASSSGQPQQTQYFGPGTRLLVL.

The rearrangement joins TRBV7-2 to TRBJ1-5, with D hard to call. Germline V gene data show CDR1 as SGHTA and CDR2 as FQGNSA. The CDR3 is 12 amino acids. Trimming shortened V by 4 bases and J by 6 bases, and 7 bases separated the two germline ends. This chain's CDR3 is CASSSRGQPQHF. CDR3 in DNA: TGTGCCAGCAGCTCACGCGGTCAGCCCCAGCATTTT.